This T cell receptor beta chain derives from a study of shared clonotypes between healthy human individuals. Broader study findings: Non-shared clonotypes showed lower generation probabilities than clonotypes common to all four donors. Compared with memory subsets, naive subsets generally had larger estimated richness.

Clones were read by immunoSEQ multiplex PCR, and TCRdb kept only the in-frame ones, dropping some. The sample includes 2 million to 3 million clones, more than 90% seen only once; the top ten take about 0.13%. Comments on this clone: The antigen is not known.

Sequenced: naive CD4+ T cells sorted from blood. The subset: CD45RA+ positively selected. This sequence originates from a man younger than 35 in good health.

CDR3 coding DNA: TGTGCCAGCAGCTCCAAGGACAGGAAACTCTCTGGGGCCAACGTCCTGACTTTC. As protein: CASSSKDRKLSGANVLTF. This rearrangement joins TRBV7-9 to TRBJ2-6; 7 bases match TRBD1. Trimming removed 4 bases from V and 0 bases from J; junction bases left unmatched: 9. Germline V gene sequence: CDR1 SEHNR, CDR2 FQNEAQ (reference sequence). The CDR3 length is 18 residues. Full variable domain (outside the CDR3, taken from reference TRBV7-9 and TRBJ2-6): DTGVSQNPRHKITKRGQNVTFRCDPISEHNRLYWYRQTLGQGPEFLTYFQNEAQLEKSRLLSDRFSAERPKGSFSTLEIQRTEQGDSAMYLCASSSKDRKLSGANVLTFGAGSRLTVL.